These T cell receptor beta chains were read from a single sample in a study of OX40 agonist ivuxolimab in advanced cancers. Assay used: immunoSEQ multiplex PCR; TCRdb lists only in-frame clones, some missing. The sample lists some 35,000 clones, approximately 80% occurring once. The material was CD4+ or CD8+ T cells sorted from blood, obtained in a trial of the OX40 agonist ivuxolimab. The receptors were sampled from an adult with an advanced solid tumor such as melanoma, head and neck, liver or kidney cancer. Each CDR3 is given with its conserved first and last residue. D genes are given only for firm matches. Part of the rows lack a size; the others show once, few, many or a class for expanded clones.

d_call	v_call	j_call	clone_size	cdr3_nt	cdr3_aa
-	TRBV11-2	TRBJ2-7	-	TGTGCCAGCAGCTTACAGGGGGGCACCTCCGAGCAGTACTTC	CASSLQGGTSEQYF
-	TRBV5-4	TRBJ1-5	few	TGTGCCAGCAGCTTCGAGAGCAATCAGCCCCAGCATTTT	CASSFESNQPQHF
-	TRBV10-2	TRBJ2-6	once	TGCGCCAGCAGGGCCACAGGCCTCTCTGGGGCCAACGTCCTGACTTTC	CASRATGLSGANVLTF
-	TRBV5-6	TRBJ2-2	-	TGTGCCAGCAGCTTGGGGGGACTCACCACCGGGGAGCTGTTTTTT	CASSLGGLTTGELFF
-	TRBV19	TRBJ1-5	-	TGTGCCAGTAGTATAGAAGGGAGGGAGCCCCAGCATTTT	CASSIEGREPQHF
-	TRBV7-2	TRBJ1-3	-	TGTGCCAGCAGCTTAGTAGTCAGGTCCCTCTCTGGAAACACCATATATTTT	CASSLVVRSLSGNTIYF
-	TRBV19	TRBJ1-1	-	TGTGCCAGTAGTATTTTACCACAGGGACGGTCAGACACTGAAGCTTTCTTT	CASSILPQGRSDTEAFF
TRBD1	TRBV6-1	TRBJ1-5	-	TGTGCCAGCTGTGGGACAGATCGAGCGCCCCAGCATTTT	CASCGTDRAPQHF
TRBD1	TRBV30	TRBJ1-5	once	TGTGCCTGGAGTCCCACACCGGGACAGGGAAGAGGCGAGGGGTATCAGCCCCAGCATTTT	CAWSPTPGQGRGEGYQPQHF
-	TRBV6-1	TRBJ2-7	-	TGTGCCAGCAGGGATACGGGACGCCCCTACGAGCAGTACTTC	CASRDTGRPYEQYF
-	TRBV4-1	TRBJ1-2	-	TGCGCCAGCAGCCAAGATCCCGGACCGCACTATGGCTACACCTTC	CASSQDPGPHYGYTF
TRBD1	TRBV2	TRBJ2-4	-	TGTGCCAGCAGTGCGGGACAGGGGGCGGTGCACTTC	CASSAGQGAVHF
TRBD1	TRBV9	TRBJ1-6	few	TGTGCCAGCAGCGCCGACGACAGGGTGGACAATTCACCCCTCCACTTT	CASSADDRVDNSPLHF
TRBD2	TRBV10-3	TRBJ2-5	-	TGTGCCATCAGTGAGTGGGGAGGGGAAGAGACCCAGTACTTC	CAISEWGGEETQYF
-	TRBV27	TRBJ2-3	-	TGTGCCATAGCCCGGGGGGCCGAAAATACGCAGTATTTT	CAIARGAENTQYF
TRBD1	TRBV7-9	TRBJ1-6	-	TGTGCCAGCAGCTTGGACAGGGGTAATTCACCCCTCCACTTT	CASSLDRGNSPLHF
TRBD2	TRBV5-4	TRBJ2-7	-	TGTGCCAGCAGGTCAGCGGGGTCCTACGAGCAGTACTTC	CASRSAGSYEQYF